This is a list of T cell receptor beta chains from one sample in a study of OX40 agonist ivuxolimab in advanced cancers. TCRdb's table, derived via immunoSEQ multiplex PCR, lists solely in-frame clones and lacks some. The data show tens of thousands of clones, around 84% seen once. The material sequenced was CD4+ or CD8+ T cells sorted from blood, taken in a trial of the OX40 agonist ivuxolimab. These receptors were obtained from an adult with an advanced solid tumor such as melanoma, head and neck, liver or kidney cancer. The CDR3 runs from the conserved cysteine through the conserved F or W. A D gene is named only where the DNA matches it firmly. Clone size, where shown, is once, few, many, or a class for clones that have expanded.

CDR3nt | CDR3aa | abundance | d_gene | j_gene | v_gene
TGTGCCAGCAGGGGGACAACTAACTATGGCTACACCTTC | CASRGTTNYGYTF | - | - | TRBJ1-2 | TRBV7-2
TGTGCCAGCAGCTCCTCTGATACTGGGATGAACACTGAAGCTTTCTTT | CASSSSDTGMNTEAFF | - | - | TRBJ1-1 | TRBV7-9
TGTGCCAGCAGCCTAGGACAGGGCGGTCAGCCCCAGCATTTT | CASSLGQGGQPQHF | once | TRBD1 | TRBJ1-5 | TRBV27
TGTGCCAGCAGCTTGGGGGGAGGAGGTGGGTCCTACAATGAGCAGTTCTTC | CASSLGGGGGSYNEQFF | few | - | TRBJ2-1 | TRBV5-6
TGCGCCAGCAGCCAGGGCTATGGCTACACCTTC | CASSQGYGYTF | few | - | TRBJ1-2 | TRBV4-1
TGTGCCAGCAGTCCCTGGGACGGTCGGGAGACCCAGTACTTC | CASSPWDGRETQYF | - | - | TRBJ2-5 | TRBV27
TGTGCCAGCAGTGACTGGCGGACCGGGGAGCTGTTTTTT | CASSDWRTGELFF | few | - | TRBJ2-2 | TRBV6-4
TGTGCCAGCAGTTACGGGTCTACTTACGAGCAGTACTTC | CASSYGSTYEQYF | - | - | TRBJ2-7 | TRBV6-5
TGTGCCAGCAGCTTTACAAGAGCCACTAACTATGGCTACACCTTC | CASSFTRATNYGYTF | - | - | TRBJ1-2 | TRBV7-8
TGTGCCAGCAGTCTTAGGGACGGGGCTAACTATGGCTACACCTTC | CASSLRDGANYGYTF | - | - | TRBJ1-2 | TRBV6-5
TGTGCCAGCAGCTTAGGCCTCGGACGGATAAATTCACCCCTCCACTTT | CASSLGLGRINSPLHF | - | - | TRBJ1-6 | TRBV7-2
TGCGCCAGCAGCCAAGAACTCGCCCGGGGCACCGGGGAGCTGTTTTTT | CASSQELARGTGELFF | - | - | TRBJ2-2 | TRBV4-3
TGTGCCAGCAGCGTAGTAGGTCACACCGGGGGGACCCAGTACTTC | CASSVVGHTGGTQYF | - | - | TRBJ2-5 | TRBV9
TGTGCCAGCAGTTACTCGTGGGACAGGGGCTATGGCTACACCTTC | CASSYSWDRGYGYTF | - | TRBD1 | TRBJ1-2 | TRBV6-5
TGCAGCGTTGAAGACCCAGGAACGTACGAGCAGTACTTC | CSVEDPGTYEQYF | - | - | TRBJ2-7 | TRBV29-1
TGTGCCAGTAGCGAAAGGGGATATGGCTACACCTTC | CASSERGYGYTF | - | - | TRBJ1-2 | TRBV19